This T cell receptor beta chain is from a study of T cell responses to AZD1222 COVID-19 vaccine. Study information: Combined were second doses at about 4 or about 12 weeks.

A word on this clone: Its antigen is still unknown.

The CDR3 is made up of 16 amino acids. Germline V gene sequence: CDR1 MNHEY, CDR2 SVGAGI. The V gene lost 2 bases and the J gene lost 8 bases, with 21 bases spanning the gap. Study outcomes and limitations: An increase in Spike-specific TCR breadth and depth was observed after two AZD1222 doses. In the spike-specific TCR repertoire, nearly half reportedly target unmutated variant regions. The donor group comprised mostly white British people and more females; the analysis possibly underestimated clonal diversity.

Using immunoSEQ multiplex PCR, the repertoire was profiled, and TCRdb retains in-frame clones only, with some absent. The sample carries 96,000 or so clones, roughly nine tenths recorded once. Sequencing used peripheral blood, obtained on day 0 of AZD1222 vaccination. The TCR sequence derives from an adult in good health. The rearrangement uses TRBV6-5 and TRBJ1-2; TRBD1 might be the D (5 bases). The CDR3 bases are TGTGCCAGCAGTTACACCACAGGAGTTGGGTCTAGGGGCTACACCTTC. It yields the protein CASSYTTGVGSRGYTF.